This T cell receptor (beta chain) comes out of a study of shared clonotypes between healthy human individuals (dated by TCRdb to about 2020). Regarding the study in general: The cohort comprised two women and three men aged 18 to 49 years. For each donor, CD4 naive and CD4 memory were each run on three plates, CD8 naive on two plates, and CD8 memory on one plate. Blood TCR repertoires of several healthy adults were deeply sequenced to estimate repertoire size and the extent of clonotype sharing between individuals. To increase sequencing depth and limit assay-specific biases, different laboratories used diverse techniques to prepare libraries and sequence TCR repertoires. Leukapheresis yielded between about 0.85 and 10 billion PBMCs per donor.

V and J are truncated by 4 bases and 5 bases respectively, leaving an intervening sequence of 5 bases. The germline V gene encodes CDR1 SQVTM and CDR2 ANQGSEA. The CDR3 runs 10 amino acids, cysteine and phenylalanine included. CDR3 DNA is the only sequence kept; it has 30 bases, read in frame from the first base. Using the deep immunoSEQ assay, multiplex PCR amplified TCR CDR3 regions from genomic DNA. Extracted genomic DNA from each cell subset was spread evenly across all wells of several immunoSEQ 96-well plates, with each plate serving as a replicate. Each replicate PCR for sorted subsets received about 200 ng genomic DNA, equal to roughly 30,000 T cell genomes. Purified libraries were quantified with a Qubit 3.0 fluorometer, sized on a Bioanalyzer 2100, and re-quantified with the KAPA Library Quantification kit. Each immunoSEQ 96-well plate was sequenced on its own single-read 150-cycle Illumina NextSeq 550 flow cell. The paper's data handling went like this. Because only junctional sequences without quality scores were contained in the immunoSEQ output, filtering matching that applied to full-length reads could not be performed. Sequences were annotated with PyIR, a Python wrapper for IgBLAST v1.9, using IMGT germline references to assign V/J genes and CDR3. Reads were removed for weak V/J assignments (E-value above 1e-6), missing CDR3, stop codons, out-of-frame junctions, or ambiguous translated residues. V3J clonotypes were defined by identical inferred V gene, J gene, and CDR3 amino acid sequence. Percentage overlap between repertoires was computed as shared unique clonotypes divided by the size of the smaller repertoire. Three approaches were used to assess repertoire richness: RTK rarefaction, the Chao1 estimator, and Recon v2.1 estimates of unobserved clonotypes. For all TCRbeta clonotypes obtained by the gDNA method from a handful of donors, generation probabilities were computed with OLGA. Here the immuneACCESS table is served through TCRdb, limited to in-frame sequences with V and J called. Missing clones are a known gap in these copies; in checked studies unresolved V genes cover under half, and the rest lacks a known reason. For V, J and clone size, that table is used; D and trimming come from the DNA. The sample table contains 550,000 to 750,000 clones; only one count was recorded for under 95% of them. The ten largest clones represent 24% of the sample.

Overall results and qualifications from the work: Larger estimated clonotype richness was generally found for naive subsets than for memory subsets. Pairwise subsampling indicated that sequencing depth was expected to affect the degree of clonotype sharing among donors. Because the study included only a small number of donors, the genetic and exposure-history diversity represented was limited. When a few donors were compared, the shared fraction of clonotypes was approximately 5% for naive CD4, more than 3% for naive CD8, more than 2% for memory CD4, and roughly 0.43% for memory CD8. Higher generation probabilities were observed for clonotypes shared by all four sorted-subset donors than for non-shared clonotypes. Rarefaction of sorted-subset datasets indicated incomplete sequencing despite the large sequencing depth. Sampling was limited to blood, and TCR repertoires in tissue likely differ from TCR repertoires in blood.

CD8 naive samples were obtained by positive selection for CCR7 among CD45RO-negative cells, yielding a CD45RA+CCR7+ population from which TemRA cells were excluded. The donors were healthy, HIV-negative adults who had no recently reported acute infections or vaccinations. Only Caucasian adults living in Nashville, Tennessee, USA were represented among the donors. Blood was obtained by leukapheresis, after which PBMCs were separated by Ficoll-Histopaque density gradient centrifugation and cryopreserved in liquid nitrogen vapor phase. Analytical flow cytometry was used to check the purity and quantity of each magnetically sorted T cell population. From each sorted fraction, genomic DNA was isolated and quantified by UV absorbance on a Nanodrop 2000c. Details on this clone: Its specific antigen is unknown. Base qualities were left out, and no much larger clone turns up one base away.

This sequence was found in a man aged 25 to 40 in good health. Specimen: naive CD8+ T cells sorted from blood. What the cell subset or site label conveys for this sample: CD45RA+CCR7+. The rearrangement combines TRBV29-1 with TRBJ2-5, with the D gene too uncertain to name. For the CDR3, the sequence is CSVAWETQYF. The DNA sequence is as follows: TGCAGCGTTGCCTGGGAGACCCAGTACTTC.